Listed below are T cell receptor beta chains from one sample, sequenced in a study of shared clonotypes between healthy human individuals. Libraries were prepared by immunoSEQ multiplex PCR; TCRdb keeps only in-frame clonotypes and omits some of them. Of millions of clones in the sample, approximately 90% were seen once. Sample: naive CD4+ T cells sorted from blood. These receptors were collected from a man aged 18 to 30 in good health. CDR3s include the opening cysteine and the closing phenylalanine or tryptophan. The order of the fields is clone size, D gene, V gene, J gene, CDR3 DNA, CDR3 protein. D genes are given only for firm matches. A row's size may be missing; if present it is once, few, many or a size class.

size: .; D: TRBD2; V: TRBV7-3; J: TRBJ2-3; DNA: TGTGCCAGCAGCTCGGGACTAGCGGGAGTTACAGATACGCAGTATTTT; CDR3: CASSSGLAGVTDTQYF
size: .; D: .; V: TRBV28; J: TRBJ2-7; DNA: TGTGCCAGCAGTTTGGCAGGGGCTCCTTTCTCCTACGAGCAGTACTTC; CDR3: CASSLAGAPFSYEQYF
size: .; D: .; V: TRBV19; J: TRBJ1-5; DNA: TGTGCCAGTAGCTCATACACGGATAGCAATCAGCCCCAGCATTTT; CDR3: CASSSYTDSNQPQHF
size: .; D: TRBD1; V: TRBV6-4; J: TRBJ1-2; DNA: TGTGCCAGCAACTCCGGGACAGGGAACTATGGCTACACCTTC; CDR3: CASNSGTGNYGYTF
size: .; D: .; V: TRBV4-1; J: TRBJ2-5; DNA: TGCGCCAGCAGCCAAGATTACCAGCGGGAGACCCAGTACTTC; CDR3: CASSQDYQRETQYF
size: .; D: TRBD2; V: TRBV2; J: TRBJ2-3; DNA: TGTGCCAGCAGACTAGCGGGGCCAGATACGCAGTATTTT; CDR3: CASRLAGPDTQYF
size: .; D: .; V: TRBV11-2; J: TRBJ2-2; DNA: TGTGCCAGCAGCCCCACGGTGCAACTAGCCCCCGGGGAGCTGTTTTTT; CDR3: CASSPTVQLAPGELFF
size: .; D: .; V: TRBV19; J: TRBJ1-6; DNA: TGTGCCAGTAGTATAGAATACAGAAATTCACCCCTCCACTTT; CDR3: CASSIEYRNSPLHF
size: .; D: .; V: TRBV19; J: TRBJ2-4; DNA: TGTGCCAGCGGACAGAGTCCAGGAATTGTATACTTC; CDR3: CASGQSPGIVYF
size: once; D: .; V: TRBV6-5; J: TRBJ1-2; DNA: TGTGCCAGCAGTTACTCCCAGGGGAATGGCTATGGCTACACCTTC; CDR3: CASSYSQGNGYGYTF
size: .; D: .; V: TRBV10-3; J: TRBJ1-2; DNA: TGTGCCATCAGTGAGGGCAGGGAGTTCTATGGCTACACCTTC; CDR3: CAISEGREFYGYTF
size: once; D: .; V: TRBV7-9; J: TRBJ1-5; DNA: TGTGCCAGCAGCTTACAGGGTGGCCATAGCAATCAGCCCCAGCATTTT; CDR3: CASSLQGGHSNQPQHF
size: once; D: .; V: TRBV28; J: TRBJ1-2; DNA: TGTGCCAGCAGTTTTGGGACCAATGGCTACACCTTC; CDR3: CASSFGTNGYTF
size: .; D: .; V: TRBV30; J: TRBJ1-6; DNA: TGTGCCTGGAGTGTTCGGACGGGAGTTAATTCACCCCTCCACTTT; CDR3: CAWSVRTGVNSPLHF
size: .; D: TRBD2; V: TRBV15; J: TRBJ2-7; DNA: TGTGCCACCAGCAGAGTTCGGGAGGGATCCTACGAGCAGTACTTC; CDR3: CATSRVREGSYEQYF
size: once; D: .; V: TRBV30; J: TRBJ2-2; DNA: TGTGCCCTGGGTAAAAGGGCTAACGGGGAGCTGTTTTTT; CDR3: CALGKRANGELFF
size: .; D: TRBD1; V: TRBV11-2; J: TRBJ1-1; DNA: TGTGCCAGCAGAGATATTGACAGGGGGGGGGTGAACACTGAAGCTTTCTTT; CDR3: CASRDIDRGGVNTEAFF
size: once; D: .; V: TRBV21-1; J: TRBJ2-7; DNA: TGTGACCGAGGGGGAACCGCCTACGAGCAGTACTTC; CDR3: CDRGGTAYEQYF
size: .; D: .; V: TRBV14; J: TRBJ2-3; DNA: TGTGCCAGCAGCCAAGTGATTAGCGGAATTTGGCCAGATACGCAGTATTTT; CDR3: CASSQVISGIWPDTQYF
size: .; D: TRBD2; V: TRBV7-2; J: TRBJ2-3; DNA: TGTGCCAGCAGCTTAGAGGTTAGCGGGGCCCTTACAGATACGCAGTATTTT; CDR3: CASSLEVSGALTDTQYF
size: .; D: .; V: TRBV28; J: TRBJ1-6; DNA: TGTGCCAGCAGTTCCCCTGAGGGAGCCGGGGATTCACCCCTCCACTTT; CDR3: CASSSPEGAGDSPLHF
size: .; D: .; V: TRBV5-6; J: TRBJ1-1; DNA: TGTGCCAGCAGACGCCAGAGTTTTATGAACACTGAAGCTTTCTTT; CDR3: CASRRQSFMNTEAFF
size: .; D: .; V: TRBV27; J: TRBJ2-3; DNA: TGTGCCAGCAGACCCTCCGGAGGGGGGACCGGTCTTACGCAGTATTTT; CDR3: CASRPSGGGTGLTQYF
size: .; D: .; V: TRBV7-2; J: TRBJ1-2; DNA: TGTGCCAGCAGCCAGCAGGGACTCTTTGGCTACACCTTC; CDR3: CASSQQGLFGYTF
size: few; D: .; V: TRBV7-2; J: TRBJ2-5; DNA: TGTGCCAGCAGCTTCACAGGACAAGAGACCCAGTACTTC; CDR3: CASSFTGQETQYF
size: .; D: .; V: TRBV10-3; J: TRBJ2-7; DNA: TGTGCCATTAGTAAAGGGGGAACGGCCTACGAGCAGTACTTC; CDR3: CAISKGGTAYEQYF
size: once; D: .; V: TRBV18; J: TRBJ2-7; DNA: TGTGCCAGCTCAATGGCAGGGTCCCCCTACGAGCAGTACTTC; CDR3: CASSMAGSPYEQYF
size: once; D: .; V: TRBV7-9; J: TRBJ2-2; DNA: TGTGCCAGCAGCTTCGGCAGGGCAACCGGGGAGCTGTTTTTT; CDR3: CASSFGRATGELFF
size: .; D: TRBD2; V: TRBV6-6; J: TRBJ2-1; DNA: TGTGCCAGCAGTTGGGTAGCGGGAGGCGGCTACAATGAGCAGTTCTTC; CDR3: CASSWVAGGGYNEQFF
size: .; D: TRBD1; V: TRBV5-1; J: TRBJ1-6; DNA: TGCGCCAGCAGCTTGGGGGGACAGGGGGCTGGATCACCCCTCCACTTT; CDR3: CASSLGGQGAGSPLHF
size: .; D: .; V: TRBV5-1; J: TRBJ2-7; DNA: TGCGCCAGCAGCTTGAGTAGCAACGAGCAGTACTTC; CDR3: CASSLSSNEQYF
size: .; D: .; V: TRBV7-9; J: TRBJ2-7; DNA: TGTGCCAGCAGCTTAAACAGCTACGCGCAGTACTTC; CDR3: CASSLNSYAQYF
size: .; D: .; V: TRBV6-5; J: TRBJ1-1; DNA: TGTGCCAGCAGTTTCCCCCAGGGCAAAGCTTTCTTT; CDR3: CASSFPQGKAFF
size: once; D: TRBD2; V: TRBV9; J: TRBJ2-3; DNA: TGTGCCAGCAGCGTAACGGGCGGGGGTAGCACAGATACGCAGTATTTT; CDR3: CASSVTGGGSTDTQYF
size: .; D: TRBD2; V: TRBV5-1; J: TRBJ2-7; DNA: TGCGCCAGCAGCTCGCCTAGCGGGAGCTACGAGCAGTACTTC; CDR3: CASSSPSGSYEQYF